Detailed here is one TCR beta chain. What it recognizes is unknown. The CDR3 is 16 amino acids. The V and J ends lost 0 bases and 0 bases respectively, with 13 bases between them. Looked up from germline, CDR1 is SGDLS and CDR2 is YYNGEE. TCRdb's copy holds only in-frame clones and misses some; the assay was immunoSEQ multiplex PCR. The sample records roughly 120,000 clones, around 88% being singletons. It was second doses at about 4 or about 12 weeks that were pooled. The data are from a study of T cell responses to AZD1222 COVID-19 vaccine. Study-wide results and limits: Baseline seropositives among AZD1222 recipients totaled only 6 or 7.

The receptor was isolated from an adult who received the AZD1222 COVID-19 vaccine. J is TRBJ2-7 and V is TRBV9; D remains unclear. This sample comprised peripheral blood, obtained 28 days after the second AZD1222 dose. For the CDR3, the DNA is TGTGCCAGCAGCGTAGCTACTGGAGCGAGCTCCTACGAGCAGTACTTC. Its translation is CASSVATGASSYEQYF.